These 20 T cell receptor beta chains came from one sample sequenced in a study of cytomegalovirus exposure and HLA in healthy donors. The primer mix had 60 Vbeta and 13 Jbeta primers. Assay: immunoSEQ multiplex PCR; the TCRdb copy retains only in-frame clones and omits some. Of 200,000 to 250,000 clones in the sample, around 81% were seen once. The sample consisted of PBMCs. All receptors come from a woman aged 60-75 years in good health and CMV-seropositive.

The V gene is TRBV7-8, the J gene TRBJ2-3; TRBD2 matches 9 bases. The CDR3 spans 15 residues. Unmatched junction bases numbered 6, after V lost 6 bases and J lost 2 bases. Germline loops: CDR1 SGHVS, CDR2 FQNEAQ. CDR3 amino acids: CASRRLAGFTDTQYF. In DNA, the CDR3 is TGTGCCAGCAGGCGTCTAGCGGGATTCACAGATACGCAGTATTTT.

The CDR3 protein is CASSIIAGGNYEQYF. CDR3 in DNA: TGTGCCAGTAGTATCATTGCGGGGGGAAACTACGAGCAGTACTTC. V usage is TRBV19 and J usage is TRBJ2-7; 8 bases line up with TRBD2. This CDR3 has 15 residues. Germline-derived CDR1 and CDR2 are LNHDA and SQIVND (reference sequence). The V and J ends lost 3 bases and 3 bases, in that order; junction bases with no gene match: 7.

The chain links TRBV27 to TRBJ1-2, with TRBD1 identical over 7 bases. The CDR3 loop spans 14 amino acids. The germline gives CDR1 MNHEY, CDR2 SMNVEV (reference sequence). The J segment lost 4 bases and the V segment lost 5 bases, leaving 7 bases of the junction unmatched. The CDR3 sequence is CASSRTGTSYGYTF. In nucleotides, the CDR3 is TGTGCCAGCAGTCGGACAGGTACTTCCTATGGCTACACCTTC.

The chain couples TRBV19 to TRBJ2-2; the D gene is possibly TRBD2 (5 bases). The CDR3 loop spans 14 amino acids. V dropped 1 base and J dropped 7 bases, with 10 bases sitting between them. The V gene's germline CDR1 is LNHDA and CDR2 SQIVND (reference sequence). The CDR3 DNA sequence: TGTGCCAGTAGTATAGTTAGGGCGGGCGGGGAGCTGTTTTTT. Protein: CASSIVRAGGELFF.

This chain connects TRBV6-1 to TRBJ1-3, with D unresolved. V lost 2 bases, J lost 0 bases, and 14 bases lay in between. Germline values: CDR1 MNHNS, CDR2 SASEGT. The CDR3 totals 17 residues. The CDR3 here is CASSERVAPSSGNTIYF. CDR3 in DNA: TGTGCCAGCAGTGAAAGAGTAGCACCCAGCTCTGGAAACACCATATATTTT.

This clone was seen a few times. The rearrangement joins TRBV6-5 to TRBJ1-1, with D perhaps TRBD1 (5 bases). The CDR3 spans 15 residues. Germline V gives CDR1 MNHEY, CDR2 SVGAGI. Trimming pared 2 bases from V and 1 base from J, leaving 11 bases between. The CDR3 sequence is CASSYKTAPNTEAFF. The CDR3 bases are TGTGCCAGCAGTTACAAGACAGCACCGAACACTGAAGCTTTCTTT.

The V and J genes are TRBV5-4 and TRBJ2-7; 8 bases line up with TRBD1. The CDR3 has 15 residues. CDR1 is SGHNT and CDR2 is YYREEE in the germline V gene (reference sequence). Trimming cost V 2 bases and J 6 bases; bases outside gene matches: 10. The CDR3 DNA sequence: TGTGCCAGCAGCTTATCCGTAGGACAGGGAAGCGAGCAGTACTTC. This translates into CASSLSVGQGSEQYF.

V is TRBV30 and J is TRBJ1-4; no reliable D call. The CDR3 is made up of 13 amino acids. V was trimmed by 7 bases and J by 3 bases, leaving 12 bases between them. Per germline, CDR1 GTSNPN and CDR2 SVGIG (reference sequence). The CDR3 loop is CASLEGANEKLFF. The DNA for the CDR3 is TGTGCCTCCCTCGAGGGTGCTAATGAAAAACTGTTTTTT.

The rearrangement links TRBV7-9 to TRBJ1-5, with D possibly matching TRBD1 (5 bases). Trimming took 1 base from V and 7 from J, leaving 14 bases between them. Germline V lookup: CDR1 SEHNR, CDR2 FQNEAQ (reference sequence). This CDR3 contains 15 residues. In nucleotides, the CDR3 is TGTGCCAGCAGCTTAGGACCGGGACTCAAACAGCCCCAGCATTTT. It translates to CASSLGPGLKQPQHF.

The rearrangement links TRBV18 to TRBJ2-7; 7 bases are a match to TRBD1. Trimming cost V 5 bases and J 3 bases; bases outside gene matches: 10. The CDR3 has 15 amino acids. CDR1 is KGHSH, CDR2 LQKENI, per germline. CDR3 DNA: TGTGCCAGCTCATCTCGACAGGGCCAAGTCTACGAGCAGTACTTC. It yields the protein CASSSRQGQVYEQYF. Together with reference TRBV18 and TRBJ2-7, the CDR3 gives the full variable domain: NAGVMQNPRHLVRRRGQEARLRCSPMKGHSHVYWYRQLPEEGLKFMVYLQKENIIDESGMPKERFSAEFPKEGPSILRIQQVVRGDSAAYFCASSSRQGQVYEQYFGPGTRLTVT.

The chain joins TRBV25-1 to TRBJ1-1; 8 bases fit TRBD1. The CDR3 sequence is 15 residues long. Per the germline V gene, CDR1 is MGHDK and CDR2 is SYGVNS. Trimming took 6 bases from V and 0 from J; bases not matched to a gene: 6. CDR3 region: CASRETGAMNTEAFF. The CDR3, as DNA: TGTGCCAGCAGAGAGACAGGGGCCATGAACACTGAAGCTTTCTTT.

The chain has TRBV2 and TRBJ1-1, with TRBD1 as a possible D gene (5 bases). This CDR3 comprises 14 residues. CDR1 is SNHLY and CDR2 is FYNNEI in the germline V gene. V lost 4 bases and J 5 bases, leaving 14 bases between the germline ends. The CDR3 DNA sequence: TGTGCCAGCAGTGTTTTTGGGGGGAAGACTGAAGCTTTCTTT. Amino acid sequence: CASSVFGGKTEAFF.

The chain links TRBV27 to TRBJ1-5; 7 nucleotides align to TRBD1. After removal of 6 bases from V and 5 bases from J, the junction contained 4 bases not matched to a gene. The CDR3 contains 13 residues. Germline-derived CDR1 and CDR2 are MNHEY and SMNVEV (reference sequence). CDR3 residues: CASSYGTDQPQHF. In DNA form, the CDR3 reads TGTGCCAGCAGCTACGGGACAGATCAGCCCCAGCATTTT.

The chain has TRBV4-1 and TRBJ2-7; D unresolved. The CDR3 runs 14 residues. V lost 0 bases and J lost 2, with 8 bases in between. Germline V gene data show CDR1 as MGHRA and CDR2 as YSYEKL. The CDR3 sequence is CASSQEVQAYEQYF. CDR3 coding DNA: TGCGCCAGCAGCCAAGAGGTGCAGGCCTACGAGCAGTACTTC.

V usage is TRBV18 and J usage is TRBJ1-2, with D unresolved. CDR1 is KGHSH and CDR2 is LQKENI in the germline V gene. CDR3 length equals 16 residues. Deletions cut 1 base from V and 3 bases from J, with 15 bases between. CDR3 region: CASSPREGAADYGYTF. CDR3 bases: TGTGCCAGCTCACCACGTGAGGGCGCCGCGGACTATGGCTACACCTTC.

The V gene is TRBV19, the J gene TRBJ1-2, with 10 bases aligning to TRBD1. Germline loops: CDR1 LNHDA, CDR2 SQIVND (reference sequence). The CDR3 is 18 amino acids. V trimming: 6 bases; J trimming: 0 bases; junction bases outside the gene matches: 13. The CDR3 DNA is TGTGCCAGTAGCACAACCGGGACAGGGGCGAGAGCTAACTATGGCTACACCTTC. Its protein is CASSTTGTGARANYGYTF.

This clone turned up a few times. The CDR3 loop is CASSQGAGRSEKLFF. CDR3 DNA sequence: TGTGCCAGCAGCCAAGGCGCAGGCCGTAGTGAAAAACTGTTTTTT. V usage is TRBV14 and J usage is TRBJ1-4; D is uncertain. In germline, CDR1 is SGHDN, CDR2 FVKESK. This CDR3 contains 15 residues. The V end lost 1 base, the J end lost 7 bases, and 13 bases lay between the germline ends. The variable domain in full, completed from reference TRBV14 and TRBJ1-4, reads EAGVTQFPSHSVIEKGQTVTLRCDPISGHDNLYWYRRVMGKEIKFLLHFVKESKQDESGMPNNRFLAERTGGTYSTLKVQPAELEDSGVYFCASSQGAGRSEKLFFGSGTQLSVL.

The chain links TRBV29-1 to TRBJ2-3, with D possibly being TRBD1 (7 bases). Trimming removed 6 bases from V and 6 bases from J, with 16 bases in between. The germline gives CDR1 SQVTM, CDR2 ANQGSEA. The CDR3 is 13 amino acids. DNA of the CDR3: TGCAGCGTCCGCGACAGGGCGGGGGATACGCAGTATTTT. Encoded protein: CSVRDRAGDTQYF.

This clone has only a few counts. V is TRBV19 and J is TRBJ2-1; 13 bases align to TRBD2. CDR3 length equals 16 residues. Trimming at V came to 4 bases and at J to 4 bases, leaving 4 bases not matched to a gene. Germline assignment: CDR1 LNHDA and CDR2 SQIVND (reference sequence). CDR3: CASSKGLAGVYNEQFF. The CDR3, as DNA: TGTGCCAGTAGTAAAGGACTAGCGGGGGTATACAATGAGCAGTTCTTC.

CDR3 region: CASSLGSGGIAFF. CDR3 sequence (DNA): TGTGCCAGCAGCTTAGGGTCAGGGGGCATAGCTTTCTTT. The chain uses TRBV7-3 and TRBJ1-1; 8 nucleotides line up with TRBD1. V dropped 2 bases and J dropped 10; count of bases not matched to a gene: 6. Germline V gene data show CDR1 as SGHTA and CDR2 as FQGTGA. This CDR3 has 13 amino acids.